These T cell receptor beta chains were read from a single sample in a study of cytomegalovirus exposure and HLA in healthy donors. Sequenced by immunoSEQ multiplex PCR; TCRdb stores in-frame clones only, minus some. The sample gives 150,000 or so clones, just under 90% of which show up once; 5.5% to 7% is in the top ten. Material for sequencing was PBMCs. These TCRs come from a woman under 40 in good health and CMV-seropositive. Both conserved end residues are part of each CDR3. The order of the fields is clone size, CDR3 length, J gene, D gene, V gene, CDR3 DNA, CDR3 protein. D genes are given only for firm matches. Size is stated for part of the rows, as once, few or many counts, or as a class when the clone is expanded.

NA,16,TRBJ2-2,TRBD1,TRBV5-1,TGCGCCAGCAGCAAAACGACAGGGGGGAGTACCGGGGAGCTGTTTTTT,CASSKTTGGSTGELFF
NA,13,TRBJ2-7,NA,TRBV5-6,TGTGCCAGCAGCTTTGGGAGCTCCTACGAGCAGTACTTC,CASSFGSSYEQYF
NA,13,TRBJ2-1,NA,TRBV11-2,TGTGCCAGCAGATTTAACACCTACAATGAGCAGTTCTTC,CASRFNTYNEQFF
few,12,TRBJ2-5,NA,TRBV29-1,TGCAGCGTTAAACAGAACCAAGAGACCCAGTACTTC,CSVKQNQETQYF
NA,16,TRBJ2-5,TRBD2,TRBV6-1,TGTGCCAGCAGTGTAAGACTAGCGGGGACTCAAGAGACCCAGTACTTC,CASSVRLAGTQETQYF
NA,15,TRBJ2-3,TRBD2,TRBV5-4,TGTGCCAGCAGCCCGGGACTAGCGGGCACAGATACGCAGTATTTT,CASSPGLAGTDTQYF
NA,16,TRBJ2-4,NA,TRBV7-8,TGTGCCAGCAGCCCGAAAGAGGGGGTTGTGTTGGACATTCAGTACTTC,CASSPKEGVVLDIQYF
NA,16,TRBJ1-1,NA,TRBV28,TGTGCCAGCAGTTCCCCCCTCGGCGGGGGGAACACTGAAGCTTTCTTT,CASSSPLGGGNTEAFF
NA,15,TRBJ1-1,NA,TRBV10-1,TGCGTCATCTCCCAGGGGTTGGTAGCAGACACTGAAGCTTTCTTT,CVISQGLVADTEAFF
NA,15,TRBJ1-5,NA,TRBV28,TGTGCCAGCAGCCATGAAGAGGGAAGCAATCAGCCCCAGCATTTT,CASSHEEGSNQPQHF
NA,13,TRBJ2-7,NA,TRBV7-2,TGTGCCAGCAGCTTCGTTTATCCCCTCGAGCAGTACTTC,CASSFVYPLEQYF
NA,15,TRBJ2-5,NA,TRBV6-5,TGTGCCAGCAGTGCAGATCGGAAGGAGAGAGAGACCCAGTACTTC,CASSADRKERETQYF
NA,13,TRBJ1-1,TRBD1,TRBV4-1,TGCGCCAGCAGCCACCCCGGACAGGCTGAAGCTTTCTTT,CASSHPGQAEAFF
few,14,TRBJ1-5,NA,TRBV7-2,TGTGCCAGCAGCTTAGGACAGTACAATCAGCCCCAGCATTTT,CASSLGQYNQPQHF
few,16,TRBJ2-1,NA,TRBV19,TGTGCCAGTAAAGAATCCGGCCGGAGCTCCTACAATGAGCAGTTCTTC,CASKESGRSSYNEQFF
NA,13,TRBJ2-5,TRBD2,TRBV2,TGTGCCAGCAGGACTAGCGGGAGGGGGACCCAGTACTTC,CASRTSGRGTQYF
NA,13,TRBJ1-4,NA,TRBV6-1,TGTGCCAGCATGTTGGGCAGGGTTGAAAAACTGTTTTTT,CASMLGRVEKLFF
NA,12,TRBJ2-5,TRBD1,TRBV2,TGTGCCACAGGGACAGTCCAAGAGACCCAGTACTTC,CATGTVQETQYF
NA,13,TRBJ1-2,NA,TRBV19,TGTGCCAGTACCTTCGGGTCCGCAGGGGGCTACACCTTC,CASTFGSAGGYTF
NA,16,TRBJ2-2,TRBD2,TRBV9,TGTGCCAGCAGCCCCCGAGCGGGATCGAACACCGGGGAGCTGTTTTTT,CASSPRAGSNTGELFF
once,15,TRBJ1-1,TRBD1,TRBV13,TGTGCCAGCAGCTTAGAGGGACAGGGGCACACTGAAGCTTTCTTT,CASSLEGQGHTEAFF
NA,15,TRBJ2-7,NA,TRBV2,TGTGCCAGCAGTGGGAGGGACCGGACACGATACGAGCAGTACTTC,CASSGRDRTRYEQYF
NA,13,TRBJ2-3,NA,TRBV27,TGTGCCAGCAGATTACTCGGAGGAGATACGCAGTATTTT,CASRLLGGDTQYF
many,19,TRBJ2-1,NA,TRBV14,TGTGCCAGCAGCCAAGGTCTATTTCTCAGGAGGGACCGCTACAATGAGCAGTTCTTC,CASSQGLFLRRDRYNEQFF
NA,17,TRBJ2-1,TRBD1,TRBV18,TGTGCCAGCTCACTACCCCTCAGGGGGCAAGTTTGGAATGAGCAGTTCTTC,CASSLPLRGQVWNEQFF
NA,18,TRBJ2-1,TRBD2,TRBV7-8,TGTGCCAGCAGCTTACTCCGCGGGGGGGCCAGGAAATACAATGAGCAGTTCTTC,CASSLLRGGARKYNEQFF
NA,16,TRBJ1-2,TRBD1,TRBV9,TGTGCCAGCAGCGTAGGGGGGACAGGCCGAGTACATGGCTACACCTTC,CASSVGGTGRVHGYTF
NA,13,TRBJ2-7,NA,TRBV27,TGTGCCAGCAGCCCTGGGCAGCCCTACGAGCAGTACTTC,CASSPGQPYEQYF
NA,14,TRBJ2-5,TRBD1,TRBV5-1,TGCGCCAGCAGCTTGGTGGGACAGCAAGAGACCCAGTACTTC,CASSLVGQQETQYF
NA,13,TRBJ2-7,NA,TRBV28,TGTGCCAGCAGTTTTCAGGTGAACTACGAGCAGTACTTC,CASSFQVNYEQYF
NA,14,TRBJ2-4,NA,TRBV5-6,TGTGCCAGCAGCTTGGGCGGGGCCAACGGCATTCAGTACTTC,CASSLGGANGIQYF
NA,11,TRBJ2-7,NA,TRBV2,TGTGCCAGCAGTGAAGTGGGCCCGCAGTACTTC,CASSEVGPQYF
NA,15,TRBJ2-1,NA,TRBV5-6,TGTGCCAGCAGCTTGATAGTCGGCTCCTACAATGAGCAGTTCTTC,CASSLIVGSYNEQFF
NA,15,TRBJ2-4,NA,TRBV6-6,TGTGCCAGCAGACGACAGATCCAGGACAAAAACATTCAGTACTTC,CASRRQIQDKNIQYF
NA,14,TRBJ2-5,NA,TRBV5-1,TGCGCCAGCAGCGGGAGGACTTGGGGAGAGACCCAGTACTTC,CASSGRTWGETQYF
NA,17,TRBJ1-1,TRBD1,TRBV13,TGTGCCAGCAGCTTGTTGGGGACAGGGGCGAGGGACACTGAAGCTTTCTTT,CASSLLGTGARDTEAFF
NA,15,TRBJ2-1,TRBD2,TRBV15,TGTGCCACCAGCAGAAAGCGGGAGGCCCACAATGAGCAGTTCTTC,CATSRKREAHNEQFF
NA,14,TRBJ2-5,NA,TRBV28,TGTGCCAGCACCCTGGGGGGGGCGAGGGAGACCCAGTACTTC,CASTLGGARETQYF
NA,14,TRBJ2-7,NA,TRBV27,TGTGCCAGCAGCCTAAGGGGGGGGAACTACGAGCAGTACTTC,CASSLRGGNYEQYF
once,14,TRBJ1-1,TRBD1,TRBV5-1,TGCGCCAGCAGCCGAGGGACAGGGCTCACTGAAGCTTTCTTT,CASSRGTGLTEAFF
NA,13,TRBJ2-5,TRBD1,TRBV6-6,TGTGCCAGCAGTCCACAGGGGGGAGAGACCCAGTACTTC,CASSPQGGETQYF